This entry is about one T cell receptor (gamma chain). The antigen remains undetermined. A far larger clone is off by one base, so a read error is likely. Other DNA sequences in this sample translate to the same CDR3. The data belong to a study of γδ T cells in repeated Plasmodium falciparum infection. As for the study in general: Malian children with intense seasonal malaria exposure were compared with matched Australian children. Study-wide results and caveats: Over time and infection, Vgamma9/Vdelta2+ repertoires remained highly stable and polyclonal.

The germline gives CDR1 EGSTGY, CDR2 YDSYTSSV. CDR3 length: 14 residues. TCRdb applied CATT to the multiplex PCR reads for clone calling. Of 25,000 to 35,000 gamma-chain clones in the sample, approximately 1.4% were seen once. Flow sorting of PBMC yielded separate Vgamma9/Vdelta2+ and Vdelta2-negative gammadelta T cell populations for bulk repertoire analysis. This TCR came from a pool of human donors (malaria-infected and uninfected, not separated). Source material: gamma-delta T cells from blood. The V call is TRGV4, the J call TRGJ1 or TRGJ2. This CDR3 reads CATWAKPNYYKKLF. CDR3 coding DNA: TGTGCCACCTGGGCCAAACCCAATTATTATAAGAAGCTCTTT.